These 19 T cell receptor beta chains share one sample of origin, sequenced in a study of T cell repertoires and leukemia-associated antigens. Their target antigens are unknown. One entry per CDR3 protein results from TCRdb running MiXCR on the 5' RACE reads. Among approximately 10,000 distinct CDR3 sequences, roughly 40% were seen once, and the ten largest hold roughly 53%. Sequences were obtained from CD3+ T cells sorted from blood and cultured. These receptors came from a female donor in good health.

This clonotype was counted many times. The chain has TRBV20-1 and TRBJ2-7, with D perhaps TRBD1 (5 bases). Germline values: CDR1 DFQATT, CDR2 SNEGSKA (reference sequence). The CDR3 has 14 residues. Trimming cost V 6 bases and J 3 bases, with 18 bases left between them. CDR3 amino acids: CSAPLQGRSYEQYF. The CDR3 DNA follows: TGCAGTGCCCCGCTGCAGGGCAGAAGCTACGAGCAGTACTTC.

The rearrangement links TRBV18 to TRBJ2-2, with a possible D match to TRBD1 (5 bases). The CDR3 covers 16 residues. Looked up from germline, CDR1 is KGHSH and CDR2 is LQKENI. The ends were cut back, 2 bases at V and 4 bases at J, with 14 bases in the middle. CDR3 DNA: TGTGCCAGCTCACCATCGTTTCAGGGCGTCACCGGGGAGCTGTTTTTT. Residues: CASSPSFQGVTGELFF. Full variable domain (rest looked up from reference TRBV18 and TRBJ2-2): NAGVMQNPRHLVRRRGQEARLRCSPMKGHSHVYWYRQLPEEGLKFMVYLQKENIIDESGMPKERFSAEFPKEGPSILRIQQVVRGDSAAYFCASSPSFQGVTGELFFGEGSRLTVL.

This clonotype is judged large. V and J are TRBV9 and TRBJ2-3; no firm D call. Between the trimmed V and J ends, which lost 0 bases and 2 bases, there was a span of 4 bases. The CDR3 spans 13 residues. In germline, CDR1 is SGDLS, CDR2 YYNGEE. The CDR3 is CASSVAHTDTQYF. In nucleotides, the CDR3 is TGTGCCAGCAGCGTAGCCCACACAGATACGCAGTATTTT.

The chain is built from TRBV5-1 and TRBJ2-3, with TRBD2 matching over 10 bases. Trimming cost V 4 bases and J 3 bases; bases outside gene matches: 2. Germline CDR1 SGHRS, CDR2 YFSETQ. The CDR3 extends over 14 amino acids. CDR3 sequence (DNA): TGCGCCAGCAGCCTGGGACTAGCGACAGATACGCAGTATTTT. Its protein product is CASSLGLATDTQYF.

This chain's CDR3 is CASSVGSVAGELFF. CDR3 coding DNA: TGTGCCAGCAGCGTAGGGAGTGTAGCCGGGGAGCTGTTTTTT. The chain joins TRBV9 to TRBJ2-2; D is ambiguous. This CDR3 is 14 amino acids long. V dropped 0 bases and J dropped 6 bases, with 9 bases sitting between them. Germline CDR1 and CDR2: SGDLS and YYNGEE.

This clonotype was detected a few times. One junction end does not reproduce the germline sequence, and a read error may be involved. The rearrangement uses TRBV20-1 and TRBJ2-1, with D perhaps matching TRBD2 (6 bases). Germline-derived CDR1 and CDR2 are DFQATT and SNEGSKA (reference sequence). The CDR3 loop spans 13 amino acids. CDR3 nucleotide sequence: TGCAGTGCTCCCCGGGACTCTTACGATGAGCAGCTCTTC. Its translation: CSAPRDSYDEQLF.

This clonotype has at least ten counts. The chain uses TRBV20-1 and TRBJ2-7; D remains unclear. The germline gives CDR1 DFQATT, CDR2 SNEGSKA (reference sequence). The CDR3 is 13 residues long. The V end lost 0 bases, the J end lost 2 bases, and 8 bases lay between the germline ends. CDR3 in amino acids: CSARDGYTYEQYF. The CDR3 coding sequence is TGCAGTGCTAGAGACGGATATACCTACGAGCAGTACTTC.

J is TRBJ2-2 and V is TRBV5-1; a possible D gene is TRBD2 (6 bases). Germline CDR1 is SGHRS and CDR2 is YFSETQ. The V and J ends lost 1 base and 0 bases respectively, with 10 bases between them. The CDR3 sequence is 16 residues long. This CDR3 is CASSLIPGANTGELFF. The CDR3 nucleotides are TGCGCCAGCAGCTTGATACCGGGGGCGAACACCGGGGAGCTGTTTTTT.

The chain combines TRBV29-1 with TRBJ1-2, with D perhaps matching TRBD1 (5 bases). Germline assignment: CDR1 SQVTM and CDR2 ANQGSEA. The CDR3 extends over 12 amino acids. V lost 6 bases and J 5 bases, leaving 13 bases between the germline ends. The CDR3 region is CSVTSQGYGYTF. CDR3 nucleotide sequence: TGCAGCGTGACTTCCCAGGGTTATGGCTACACCTTC. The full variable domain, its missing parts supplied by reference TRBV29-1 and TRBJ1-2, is SAVISQKPSRDICQRGTSLTIQCQVDSQVTMMFWYRQQPGQSLTLIATANQGSEATYESGFVIDKFPISRPNLTFSTLTVSNMSPEDSSIYLCSVTSQGYGYTFGSGTRLTVV.

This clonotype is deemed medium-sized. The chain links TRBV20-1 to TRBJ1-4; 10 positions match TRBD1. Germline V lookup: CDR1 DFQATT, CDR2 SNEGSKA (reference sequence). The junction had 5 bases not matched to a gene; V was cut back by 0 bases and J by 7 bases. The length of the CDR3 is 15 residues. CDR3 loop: CSARDWGTGVEKLFF. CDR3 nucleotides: TGCAGTGCTAGAGATTGGGGGACAGGGGTTGAAAAACTGTTTTTT.

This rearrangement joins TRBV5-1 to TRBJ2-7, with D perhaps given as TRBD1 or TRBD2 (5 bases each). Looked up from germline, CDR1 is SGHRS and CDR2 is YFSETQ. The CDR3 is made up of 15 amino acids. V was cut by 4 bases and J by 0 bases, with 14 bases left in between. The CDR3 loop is CASSRGYSSSYEQYF. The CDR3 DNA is TGCGCCAGCAGCCGGGGCTACTCTAGCTCCTACGAGCAGTACTTC.

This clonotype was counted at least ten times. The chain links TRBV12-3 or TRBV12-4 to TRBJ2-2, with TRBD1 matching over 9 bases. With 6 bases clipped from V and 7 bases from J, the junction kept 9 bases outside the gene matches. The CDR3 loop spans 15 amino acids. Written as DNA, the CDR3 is TGTGCCAGCAGCACCGGGACAGGGCTGGACGGGGAGCTGTTTTTT. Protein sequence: CASSTGTGLDGELFF.

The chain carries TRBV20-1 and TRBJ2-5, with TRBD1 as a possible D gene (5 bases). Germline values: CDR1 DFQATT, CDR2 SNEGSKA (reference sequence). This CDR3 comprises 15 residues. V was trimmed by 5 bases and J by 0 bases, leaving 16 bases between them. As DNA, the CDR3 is TGCAGTGCTCAGACCCCCGACAGTAACCAAGAGACCCAGTACTTC. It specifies CSAQTPDSNQETQYF.

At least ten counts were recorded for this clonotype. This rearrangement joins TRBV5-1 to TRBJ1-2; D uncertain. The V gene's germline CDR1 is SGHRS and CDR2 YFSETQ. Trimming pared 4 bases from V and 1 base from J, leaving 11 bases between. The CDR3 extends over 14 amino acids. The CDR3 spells CASSLDRFNYGYTF. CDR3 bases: TGCGCCAGCAGCCTAGATCGTTTTAACTATGGCTACACCTTC.

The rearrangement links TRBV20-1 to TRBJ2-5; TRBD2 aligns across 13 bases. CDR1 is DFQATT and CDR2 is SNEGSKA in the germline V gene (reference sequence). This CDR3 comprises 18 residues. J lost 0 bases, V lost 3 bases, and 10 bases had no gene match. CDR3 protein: CSASGLAGDLGYQETQYF. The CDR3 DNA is TGCAGTGCTAGCGGACTAGCGGGAGATTTGGGGTACCAAGAGACCCAGTACTTC.

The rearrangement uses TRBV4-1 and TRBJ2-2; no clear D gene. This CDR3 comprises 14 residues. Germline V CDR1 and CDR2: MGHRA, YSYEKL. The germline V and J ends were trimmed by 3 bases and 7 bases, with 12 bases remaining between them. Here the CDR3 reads CASSHLKELGELFF. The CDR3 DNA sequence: TGCGCCAGCAGCCACCTAAAGGAACTCGGGGAGCTGTTTTTT.

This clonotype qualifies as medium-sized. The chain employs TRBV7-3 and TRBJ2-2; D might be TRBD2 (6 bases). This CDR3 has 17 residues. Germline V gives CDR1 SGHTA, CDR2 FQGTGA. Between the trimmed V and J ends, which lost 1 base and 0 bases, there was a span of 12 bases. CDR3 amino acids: CASSLNPGAANTGELFF. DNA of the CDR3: TGTGCCAGCAGCTTAAACCCGGGAGCGGCGAACACCGGGGAGCTGTTTTTT.

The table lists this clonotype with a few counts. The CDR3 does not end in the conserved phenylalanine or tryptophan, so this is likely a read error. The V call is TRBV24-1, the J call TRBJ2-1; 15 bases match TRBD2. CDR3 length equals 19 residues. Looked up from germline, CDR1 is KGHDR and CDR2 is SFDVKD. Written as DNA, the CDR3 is TGTGCCACGAGTGACTCCCGGACTAGCGGGAGGGCCGGAATCGATGAGCAGTTCCTC. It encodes CATSDSRTSGRAGIDEQFL.

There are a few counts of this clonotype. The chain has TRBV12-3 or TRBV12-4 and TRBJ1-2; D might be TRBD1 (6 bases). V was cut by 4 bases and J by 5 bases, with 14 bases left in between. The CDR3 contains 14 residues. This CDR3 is CASSSTGTRYGYTF. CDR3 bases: TGTGCCAGCAGTTCAACAGGGACTCGGTATGGCTACACCTTC.